Described below is a single T cell receptor beta chain sequence and its context. Original methodology: Reference gene primer amplification in the assay estimated nucleated cell counts. Using immunoSEQ multiplex PCR, the repertoire was profiled, and TCRdb retains in-frame clones only, with some absent. Clone size and the V and J calls come from that table; the DNA yielded D and trimming. This sample carries roughly 360,000 clones, roughly four fifths of them seen once, and the ten largest clones take approximately 5%. Participants, roughly 18 to 89 years old, spanned more than 20 US areas. Symptom resolution, clearance, or two negative PCRs marked the recovered donors of Cohort 3. This CDR3 has 13 amino acids. Per germline, CDR1 SQVTM and CDR2 ANQGSEA. J lost 0 bases, V lost 7 bases, and 1 base had no gene match. The entry originates in a study of blood T cell repertoires in COVID-19. Across the whole study: Sources were T cells, B-cell-depleted T cells, or PBMCs; the material itself was cDNA or gDNA.

The specimen sequenced was PBMCs or T cells enriched from blood (not recorded which). This sequence was found in a woman aged 45-65 years who had recovered from COVID-19. The chain links TRBV29-1 to TRBJ2-7; TRBD1 aligns across 12 bases. The CDR3 DNA sequence: TGCAGCGCGGGACAGGGGGCCTCCTACGAGCAGTACTTC. Residues: CSAGQGASYEQYF.